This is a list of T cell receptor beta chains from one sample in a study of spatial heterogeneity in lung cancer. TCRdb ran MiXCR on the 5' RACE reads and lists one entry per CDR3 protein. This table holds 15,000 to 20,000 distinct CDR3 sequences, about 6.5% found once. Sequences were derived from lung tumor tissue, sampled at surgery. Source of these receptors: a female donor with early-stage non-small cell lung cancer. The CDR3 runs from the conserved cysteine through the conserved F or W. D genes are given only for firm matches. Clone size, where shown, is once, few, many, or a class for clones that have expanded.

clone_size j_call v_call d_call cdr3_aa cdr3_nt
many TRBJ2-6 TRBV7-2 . CASSFGGPPHVLTF TGTGCCAGCAGCTTCGGGGGCCCCCCCCACGTCCTGACTTTC
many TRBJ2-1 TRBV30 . CAWTLQVIHNEQFF TGTGCCTGGACCTTACAGGTGATCCACAATGAGCAGTTCTTC
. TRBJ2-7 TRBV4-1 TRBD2 CASSQGLAGPYEQYF TGCGCCAGCAGCCAAGGACTAGCGGGCCCCTACGAGCAGTACTTC
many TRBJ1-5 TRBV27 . CASRDSGAANQPQHF TGTGCCAGCAGGGATTCTGGGGCGGCAAATCAGCCCCAGCATTTT
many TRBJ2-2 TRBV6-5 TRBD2 CASSHFGTSRAGELFF TGTGCCAGCAGTCACTTCGGGACTAGTAGGGCCGGGGAGCTGTTTTTT
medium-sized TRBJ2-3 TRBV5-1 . CASSLSPGRGTDTQYF TGCGCCAGCAGCTTATCCCCGGGACGCGGCACAGATACGCAGTATTTT
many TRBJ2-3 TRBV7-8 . CASSLALGSTDTQYF TGTGCCAGCAGCTTAGCTTTAGGTAGCACAGATACGCAGTATTTT
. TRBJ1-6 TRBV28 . CASSQPQGNSPLHF TGTGCCAGCAGTCAACCTCAGGGGAATTCACCCCTCCACTTT
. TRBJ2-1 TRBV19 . CASSVPFSYNEQFF TGTGCCAGTAGCGTTCCTTTCTCCTACAATGAGCAGTTCTTC
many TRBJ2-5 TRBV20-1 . CSAPRGSGSQETQYF TGCAGTGCTCCGCGGGGTAGCGGAAGCCAAGAGACCCAGTACTTC
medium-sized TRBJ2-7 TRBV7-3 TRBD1 CASSLRQGVVDEQYF TGTGCCAGCAGCTTACGACAGGGGGTGGTCGACGAGCAGTACTTC
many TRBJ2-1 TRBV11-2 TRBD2 CASRLGLAGVGEQFF TGTGCCAGCAGATTAGGTCTAGCGGGAGTTGGTGAGCAGTTCTTC
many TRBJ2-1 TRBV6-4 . CASSVGEYNEQFF TGTGCCAGCAGTGTAGGTGAATACAATGAGCAGTTCTTC
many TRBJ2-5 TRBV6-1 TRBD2 CASSEAGLAGAHSRQYF TGTGCCAGCAGTGAAGCAGGACTAGCGGGGGCCCACAGCCGCCAGTACTTC
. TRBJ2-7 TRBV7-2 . CASSFSVTLSEQYF TGTGCCAGCAGCTTCTCGGTCACCCTATCCGAGCAGTACTTC
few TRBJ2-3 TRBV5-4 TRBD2 CASEGGGTDTQYF TGTGCCAGCGAGGGAGGGGGCACAGATACGCAGTATTTT
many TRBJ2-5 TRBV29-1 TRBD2 CSVRLAWSQETQYF TGCAGCGTTAGACTAGCGTGGAGCCAAGAGACCCAGTACTTC
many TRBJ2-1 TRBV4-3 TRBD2 CASSQDTAGGHSNEQFF TGCGCCAGCAGCCAAGATACGGCGGGAGGGCACAGCAATGAGCAGTTCTTC
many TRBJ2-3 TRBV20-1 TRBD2 CSAIPRGLAGVDTQYF TGCAGTGCTATCCCCCGGGGACTAGCGGGAGTAGATACGCAGTATTTT
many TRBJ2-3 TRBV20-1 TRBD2 CSARPSLAGGGDTQYF TGCAGTGCTCGACCTTCCCTAGCGGGAGGCGGCGATACGCAGTATTTT
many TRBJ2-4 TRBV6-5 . CASSYSAASAKNIQYF TGTGCCAGCAGTTACTCTGCGGCCTCAGCCAAAAACATTCAGTACTTC
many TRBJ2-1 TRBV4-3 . CASSQGIQVRGNEQFF TGCGCCAGCAGCCAAGGTATACAGGTTCGAGGCAATGAGCAGTTCTTC
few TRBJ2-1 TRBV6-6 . CASSPLDIGWQFF TGTGCCAGCAGCCCACTGGACATTGGTTGGCAGTTCTTC
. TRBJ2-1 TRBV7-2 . CASSLVGNNEQFF TGTGCCAGCAGCTTAGTTGGGAACAATGAGCAGTTCTTC
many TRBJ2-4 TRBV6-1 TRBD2 CASFGLAGAKNIQYF TGTGCCAGCTTTGGACTAGCGGGGGCCAAAAACATTCAGTACTTC
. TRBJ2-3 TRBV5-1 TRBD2 CASRTSSGRAADTQYF TGCGCCAGCAGAACCTCTAGCGGGAGGGCCGCAGATACGCAGTATTTT
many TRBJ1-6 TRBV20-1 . CSATGVRTYNSPLHF TGCAGTGCTACCGGAGTCAGGACCTATAATTCACCCCTCCACTTT
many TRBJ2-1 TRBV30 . CAWSRGSLEQFF TGTGCCTGGAGTAGAGGGAGTCTTGAGCAGTTCTTC
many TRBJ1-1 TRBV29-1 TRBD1 CSVGGTGQRTEAFF TGCAGCGTTGGTGGGACAGGTCAGAGGACTGAAGCTTTCTTT
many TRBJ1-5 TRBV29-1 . CSVGQDSNQPQHF TGCAGCGTTGGACAGGATAGCAATCAGCCCCAGCATTTT
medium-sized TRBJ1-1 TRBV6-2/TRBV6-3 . CASRVHAYGVNMNTEAFF TGTGCCAGCAGAGTACATGCCTATGGAGTGAACATGAACACTGAAGCTTTCTTT
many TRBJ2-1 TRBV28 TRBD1 CASSYRGPIGQFF TGTGCCAGCAGTTACAGGGGCCCCATTGGGCAGTTCTTC
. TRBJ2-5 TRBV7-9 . CVSTQARRRSGETQYF TGTGTCAGCACCCAGGCCAGGCGACGGTCGGGAGAGACCCAGTACTTC
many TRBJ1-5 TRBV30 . CAWSGGSSNQPQHF TGTGCCTGGAGTGGTGGCAGTAGCAATCAGCCCCAGCATTTT
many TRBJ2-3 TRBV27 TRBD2 CASSLGTRITYTQYF TGTGCCAGCAGCCTAGGGACTAGGATTACGTATACGCAGTATTTT
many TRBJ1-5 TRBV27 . CASREIGQFSNQPQHF TGTGCCAGCAGAGAGATCGGACAGTTTTCCAATCAGCCCCAGCATTTT
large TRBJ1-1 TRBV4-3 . CASSQDTTEAFF TGCGCCAGCAGCCAAGACACCACTGAAGCTTTCTTT
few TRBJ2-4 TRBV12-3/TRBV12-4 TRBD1 CASRDRGLGDIQYF TGTGCCAGCAGGGACAGGGGGCTAGGTGACATTCAGTACTTC
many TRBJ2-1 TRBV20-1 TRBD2 CSAKGSGSSYNEQFF TGCAGTGCTAAGGGTAGCGGGAGCTCCTACAATGAGCAGTTCTTC
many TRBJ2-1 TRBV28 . CASSSAYNEQFF TGTGCCAGCAGTTCTGCTTACAATGAGCAGTTCTTC
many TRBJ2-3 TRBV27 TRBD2 CASSHRGLAALPGADTQYF TGTGCCAGCAGCCACCGGGGACTAGCGGCCCTACCGGGCGCAGATACGCAGTATTTT
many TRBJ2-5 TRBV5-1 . CASAWRVQETQYF TGCGCCAGCGCATGGAGGGTGCAAGAGACCCAGTACTTC
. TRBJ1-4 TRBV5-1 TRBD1 CASSMDRADEKLFF TGCGCCAGCAGTATGGACAGGGCCGATGAAAAACTGTTTTTT
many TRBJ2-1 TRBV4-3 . CASSQGVAYNEQFF TGCGCCAGCAGCCAAGGTGTAGCTTACAATGAGCAGTTCTTC
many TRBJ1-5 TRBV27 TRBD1 CASSLSSGGYIQPQHF TGTGCCAGCAGTTTATCGTCAGGGGGCTACATTCAGCCCCAGCATTTT
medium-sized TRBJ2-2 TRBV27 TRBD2 CASSPFRGSFTGELFF TGTGCCAGCAGCCCCTTTCGCGGGAGTTTCACCGGGGAGCTGTTTTTT
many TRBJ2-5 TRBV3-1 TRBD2 CASSHPAGGSQETQYF TGTGCCAGCAGCCACCCTGCGGGAGGTTCCCAAGAGACCCAGTACTTC
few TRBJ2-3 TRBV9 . CASSGGDTQYF TGTGCCAGCAGCGGGGGAGATACGCAGTATTTT
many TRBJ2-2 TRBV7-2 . CASSFGGGSVTGELFF TGTGCCAGCAGCTTTGGGGGCGGGTCCGTCACCGGGGAGCTGTTTTTT
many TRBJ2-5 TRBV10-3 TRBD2 CAISEGGSRETQYF TGTGCCATCAGTGAGGGCGGGAGCAGAGAGACCCAGTACTTC
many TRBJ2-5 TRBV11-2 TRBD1 CASSLGDRDQETQYF TGTGCCAGCAGCTTAGGGGACAGGGACCAAGAGACCCAGTACTTC
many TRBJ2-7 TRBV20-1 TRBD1 CSARPTGTGDWARGYEQYF TGCAGTGCTAGACCCACCGGGACAGGGGACTGGGCGCGGGGCTACGAGCAGTACTTC
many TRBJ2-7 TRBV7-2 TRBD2 CASSLRWSGLAGNGEQYF TGTGCCAGCAGCTTACGTTGGTCGGGACTAGCTGGAAACGGCGAGCAGTACTTC
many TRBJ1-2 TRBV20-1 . CSARDQGQGYYGYTF TGCAGTGCTAGAGATCAGGGGCAGGGATACTATGGCTACACCTTC
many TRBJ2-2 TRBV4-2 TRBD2 CASSHRLAGGNTGELFF TGTGCCAGCAGCCACAGACTAGCGGGAGGGAACACCGGGGAGCTGTTTTTT